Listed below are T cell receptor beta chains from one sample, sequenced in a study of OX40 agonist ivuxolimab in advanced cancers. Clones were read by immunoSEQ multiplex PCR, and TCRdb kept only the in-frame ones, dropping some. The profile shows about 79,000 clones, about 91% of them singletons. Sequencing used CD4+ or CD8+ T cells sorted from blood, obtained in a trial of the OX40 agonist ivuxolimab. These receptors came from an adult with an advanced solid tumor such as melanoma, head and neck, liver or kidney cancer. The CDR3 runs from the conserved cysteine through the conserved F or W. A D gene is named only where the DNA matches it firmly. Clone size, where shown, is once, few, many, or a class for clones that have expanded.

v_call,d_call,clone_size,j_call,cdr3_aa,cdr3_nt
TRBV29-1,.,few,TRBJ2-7,CSVGRDGKTYEQYF,TGCAGCGTTGGCCGGGACGGCAAAACCTACGAGCAGTACTTC
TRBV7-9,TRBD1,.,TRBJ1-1,CASSSRGTVMNTEAFF,TGTGCCAGCAGCTCCCGAGGGACAGTCATGAACACTGAAGCTTTCTTT
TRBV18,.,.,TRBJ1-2,CASSPGGRGGYTF,TGTGCCAGCTCACCCGGGGGGCGAGGTGGCTACACCTTC
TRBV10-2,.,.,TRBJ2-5,CASRLGSGTQYF,TGCGCCAGCAGGCTGGGCTCGGGGACCCAGTACTTC
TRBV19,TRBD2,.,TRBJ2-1,CASSIELAGRGSYNEQFF,TGTGCCAGTAGTATAGAACTAGCGGGGCGGGGCTCCTACAATGAGCAGTTCTTC
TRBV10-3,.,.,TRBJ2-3,CAGRDSGDTQYF,TGTGCCGGCCGGGACTCTGGGGATACGCAGTATTTT
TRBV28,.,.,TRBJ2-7,CASSPGRLPYEQYF,TGTGCCAGCAGTCCGGGACGCCTCCCCTACGAGCAGTACTTC
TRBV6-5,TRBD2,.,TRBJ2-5,CASSGLAGAETQYF,TGTGCCAGCAGCGGACTAGCGGGAGCAGAGACCCAGTACTTC
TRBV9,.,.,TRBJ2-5,CASSVASQETQYF,TGTGCCAGCAGCGTAGCGTCCCAAGAGACCCAGTACTTC
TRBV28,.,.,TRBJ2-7,CASSFGDTTYEQYF,TGTGCCAGCAGTTTTGGGGACACCACCTACGAGCAGTACTTC
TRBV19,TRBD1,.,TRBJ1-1,CASRTGTGNMNTEAFF,TGTGCCAGTAGGACCGGGACAGGGAACATGAACACTGAAGCTTTCTTT
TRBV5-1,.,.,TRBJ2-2,CASSLRDTTGELFF,TGCGCCAGCAGCTTGCGGGACACCACCGGGGAGCTGTTTTTT
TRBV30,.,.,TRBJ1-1,CAWSVETEAFF,TGTGCCTGGAGCGTGGAGACTGAAGCTTTCTTT
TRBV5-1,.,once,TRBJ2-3,CASSLGQSEDTQYF,TGCGCCAGCAGCTTGGGCCAGAGCGAGGATACGCAGTATTTT
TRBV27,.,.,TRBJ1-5,CASSNRARGPQHF,TGTGCCAGCAGTAACAGGGCCCGGGGTCCCCAGCATTTT
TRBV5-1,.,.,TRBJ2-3,CASRVALSTDTQYF,TGCGCCAGCAGGGTGGCATTGAGCACAGATACGCAGTATTTT
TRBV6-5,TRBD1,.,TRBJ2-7,CASSYYGTGGLYEQYF,TGTGCCAGCAGTTACTACGGGACAGGGGGCCTCTACGAGCAGTACTTC
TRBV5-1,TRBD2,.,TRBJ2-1,CASSLLAGVIDEQFF,TGCGCCAGCAGCCTCCTAGCGGGAGTGATCGATGAGCAGTTCTTC
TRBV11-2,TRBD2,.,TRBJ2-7,CASSPGTSGHPPYEQYF,TGTGCCAGCAGCCCCGGGACTAGCGGGCATCCTCCCTACGAGCAGTACTTC
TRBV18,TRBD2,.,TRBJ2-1,CASSYFLAGPTVSDNEQFF,TGTGCCAGCTCATATTTCCTAGCGGGACCAACCGTGTCAGACAATGAGCAGTTCTTC
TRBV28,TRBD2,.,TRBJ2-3,CASLRGSGNTDTQYF,TGTGCCAGCCTTCGGGGTAGCGGGAATACAGATACGCAGTATTTT
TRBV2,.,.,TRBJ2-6,CASSGIGANVLTF,TGTGCCAGCAGTGGAATTGGGGCCAACGTCCTGACTTTC
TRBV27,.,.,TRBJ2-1,CASSFSSGFLPAEQFF,TGTGCCAGCAGTTTTTCGTCTGGATTCCTCCCTGCTGAGCAGTTCTTC
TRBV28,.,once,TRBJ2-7,CASQSGSGYEQYF,TGTGCCAGCCAGTCGGGCAGTGGGTACGAGCAGTACTTC
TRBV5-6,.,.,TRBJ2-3,CASRQFLDTQYF,TGTGCCAGCAGGCAATTTTTGGATACGCAGTATTTT
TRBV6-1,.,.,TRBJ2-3,CASREAGSSTDTQYF,TGTGCCAGCAGGGAAGCGGGCTCTAGCACAGATACGCAGTATTTT
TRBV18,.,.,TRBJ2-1,CASSPPTAESYNEQFF,TGTGCCAGCTCACCACCAACAGCGGAGTCCTACAATGAGCAGTTCTTC
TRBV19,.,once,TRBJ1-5,CASSISGGGQPQHF,TGTGCCAGTAGTATATCTGGGGGAGGTCAGCCCCAGCATTTT
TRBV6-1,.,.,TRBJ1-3,CASSELRQNSGNTIYF,TGTGCCAGCAGTGAATTAAGGCAGAACTCTGGAAACACCATATATTTT